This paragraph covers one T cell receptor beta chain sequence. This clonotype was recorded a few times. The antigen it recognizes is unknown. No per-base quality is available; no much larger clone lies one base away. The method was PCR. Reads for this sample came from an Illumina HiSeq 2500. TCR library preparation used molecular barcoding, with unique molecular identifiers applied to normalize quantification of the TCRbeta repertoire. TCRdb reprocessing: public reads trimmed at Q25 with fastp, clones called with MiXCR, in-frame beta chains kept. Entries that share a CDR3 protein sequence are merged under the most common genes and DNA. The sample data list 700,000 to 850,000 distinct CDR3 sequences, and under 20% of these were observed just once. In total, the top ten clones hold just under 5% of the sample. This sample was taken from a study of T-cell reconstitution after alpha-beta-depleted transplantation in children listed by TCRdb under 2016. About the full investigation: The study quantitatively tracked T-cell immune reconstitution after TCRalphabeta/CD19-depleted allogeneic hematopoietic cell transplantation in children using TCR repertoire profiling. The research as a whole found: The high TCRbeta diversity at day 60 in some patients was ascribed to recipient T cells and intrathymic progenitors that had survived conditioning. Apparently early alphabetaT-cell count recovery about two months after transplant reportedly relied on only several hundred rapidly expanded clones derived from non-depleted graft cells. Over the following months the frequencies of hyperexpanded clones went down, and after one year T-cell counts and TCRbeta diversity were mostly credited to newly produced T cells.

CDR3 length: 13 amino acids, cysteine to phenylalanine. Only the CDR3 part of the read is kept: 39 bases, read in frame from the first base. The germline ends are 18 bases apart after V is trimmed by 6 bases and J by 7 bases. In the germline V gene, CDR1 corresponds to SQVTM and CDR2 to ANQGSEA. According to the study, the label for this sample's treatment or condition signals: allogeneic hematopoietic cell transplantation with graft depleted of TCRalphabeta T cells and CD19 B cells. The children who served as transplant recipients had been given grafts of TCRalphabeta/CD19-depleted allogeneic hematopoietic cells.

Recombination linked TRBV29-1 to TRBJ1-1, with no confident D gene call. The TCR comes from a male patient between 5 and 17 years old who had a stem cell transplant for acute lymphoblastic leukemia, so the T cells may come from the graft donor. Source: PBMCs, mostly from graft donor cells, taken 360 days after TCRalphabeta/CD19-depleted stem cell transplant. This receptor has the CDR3 CSVVKVDLNEAFF. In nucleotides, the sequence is TGCAGCGTCGTGAAGGTTGACCTGAATGAAGCTTTCTTT. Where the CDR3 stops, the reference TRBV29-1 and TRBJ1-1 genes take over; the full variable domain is SAVISQKPSRDICQRGTSLTIQCQVDSQVTMMFWYRQQPGQSLTLIATANQGSEATYESGFVIDKFPISRPNLTFSTLTVSNMSPEDSSIYLCSVVKVDLNEAFFGQGTRLTVV.